One sample yielded the 19 T cell receptor beta chains listed below, sequenced in a study of OX40 agonist ivuxolimab in advanced cancers. TCRdb keeps only in-frame clones here, not all; method: immunoSEQ multiplex PCR. The data contain around 10,000 clones, 77% of them seen just once; the ten biggest clones take up roughly 15%. The sequencing here drew on CD4+ or CD8+ T cells sorted from blood, taken in a trial of the OX40 agonist ivuxolimab. These receptors all stem from an adult with an advanced solid tumor such as melanoma, head and neck, liver or kidney cancer.

The chain couples TRBV7-6 to TRBJ2-1; D gene unclear. Germline-derived CDR1 and CDR2 are SGHVS and FNYEAQ. The CDR3 spans 11 residues. The V end lost 3 bases, the J end lost 7 bases, and 4 bases lay between the germline ends. The CDR3 region is CASSFGNEQFF. The CDR3 region has the DNA TGTGCCAGCAGCTTCGGGAATGAGCAGTTCTTC.

The chain recombines TRBV2 with TRBJ2-1; possible D gene TRBD2, 6 bases. With 2 bases removed from V and 5 bases from J, the gap between germline ends came to 25 bases. Germline V lookup: CDR1 SNHLY, CDR2 FYNNEI. CDR3 length: 19 amino acids. The CDR3 region is CASSEWGSGWGDEDNEQFF. CDR3 nucleotide sequence: TGTGCCAGCAGTGAATGGGGATCAGGGTGGGGGGACGAGGACAATGAGCAGTTCTTC.

On this clone itself: This specimen includes other DNA sequences encoding the same CDR3. The gene calls are TRBV27 and TRBJ2-5; no reliable D call. Germline CDR1 and CDR2: MNHEY and SMNVEV (reference sequence). This CDR3 is built from 15 residues. With 6 bases removed from V and 4 bases from J, the gap between germline ends came to 18 bases. The chain's CDR3 is CASRHLLGAAETQYF. The DNA of the CDR3 is TGTGCCAGCAGGCATTTGTTGGGCGCTGCAGAGACCCAGTACTTC.

V gene TRBV6-5 combines with J gene TRBJ2-1, with 11 bases aligning to TRBD2. Germline assignment: CDR1 MNHEY and CDR2 SVGAGI. This CDR3 is 15 amino acids long. V shed 5 bases and J 8 bases; nucleotides not matched to a gene: 8. The CDR3 coding sequence is TGTGCCAGCAGTGCCTCTAGCGGGGGGTTCGATGAGCAGTTCTTC. This encodes CASSASSGGFDEQFF.

This clone was picked up one time. The genes are TRBV5-8 and TRBJ2-4; 7 bases map to TRBD2. The J segment lost 8 bases and the V segment lost 2 bases, leaving 7 bases of the junction unmatched. Germline CDR1 is SGHTS and CDR2 is YDEGEE. The CDR3 contains 14 residues. The CDR3 sequence: CASSLGQGGDIQYF. The DNA of the CDR3 is TGTGCCAGCAGCTTAGGGCAGGGAGGGGACATTCAGTACTTC.

The rearrangement links TRBV5-6 to TRBJ2-1; D is possibly TRBD2 (5 bases). The germline V gene has CDR1 SGHDT and CDR2 YYEEEE. The CDR3 is 15 residues long. V was pared by 1 base and J by 5 bases, with 13 bases between. The chain's CDR3 is CASSLIEGTNNEQFF. As DNA, the CDR3 is TGTGCCAGCAGCTTGATCGAGGGTACAAACAATGAGCAGTTCTTC.

The gene calls are TRBV10-3 and TRBJ2-2; D gene unclear. The V end was cut by 6 bases, the J end by 0 bases, with 2 bases between. From germline, CDR1 is ENHRY and CDR2 SYGVKD. CDR3 size: 12 residues. CDR3 residues: CAIRANTGELFF. CDR3 coding DNA: TGTGCCATCAGGGCGAACACCGGGGAGCTGTTTTTT.

By its share, this clone is medium-sized. The CDR3 DNA follows: TGTGCCAGCAGCAACCGGGACCGATGCTCCTACGAGCAGTACTTC. Translated: CASSNRDRCSYEQYF. V is TRBV5-7 and J is TRBJ2-7; TRBD1 or TRBD2 may be the D gene (5 bases each). TRBV5-7 counts as an open reading frame of uncertain function. This CDR3 contains 15 residues. Trimming took 4 bases from V and 0 from J, leaving 14 bases between them.

This rearrangement joins TRBV30 to TRBJ2-7, with 7 positions matching TRBD1. The CDR3 is 12 amino acids. Germline CDR1 reads GTSNPN; CDR2 reads SVGIG (reference sequence). The trim removed 7 bases at V and 3 bases at J, leaving 6 bases unmatched. The CDR3 DNA is TGTGCCTACAGACAGGGATACTACGAGCAGTACTTC. Translating it yields CAYRQGYYEQYF.

The table lists this clone with a few counts. The chain joins TRBV6-4 to TRBJ2-2; 10 nucleotides agree with TRBD2. The CDR3 length is 14 residues. CDR1 and CDR2 from the germline V gene are MRHNA and SNTAGT. The J segment lost 4 bases and the V segment lost 5 bases, leaving 1 base of the junction unmatched. The CDR3 DNA is TGTGCCAGCAGTAGCGGGGGGGCCACCGGGGAGCTGTTTTTT. Translation: CASSSGGATGELFF.

The CDR3 is CAIKGWQGGALDEQFF. CDR3 nucleotide sequence: TGTGCCATCAAAGGATGGCAGGGGGGAGCCTTGGATGAGCAGTTCTTC. The gene calls are TRBV10-3 and TRBJ2-1; TRBD1 might be the D (7 bases). Trimming took 7 bases from V and 8 from J, leaving 24 bases between them. The V gene's germline CDR1 is ENHRY and CDR2 SYGVKD. This CDR3 region has 16 residues.

The chain uses TRBV5-1 and TRBJ2-1, with TRBD1 identical over 8 bases. The CDR3 is 15 amino acids. With 0 bases clipped from V and 2 bases from J, the junction kept 1 base outside the gene matches. The germline V gene encodes CDR1 SGHRS and CDR2 YFSETQ. Here the CDR3 reads CASSLVDRAYNEQFF. The DNA for the CDR3 is TGCGCCAGCAGCTTGGTGGACAGGGCCTACAATGAGCAGTTCTTC. Complete variable domain (other parts from reference TRBV5-1 and TRBJ2-1): KAGVTQTPRYLIKTRGQQVTLSCSPISGHRSVSWYQQTPGQGLQFLFEYFSETQRNKGNFPGRFSGRQFSNSRSEMNVSTLELGDSALYLCASSLVDRAYNEQFFGPGTRLTVL.

The gene calls are TRBV7-3 and TRBJ2-5; D not certain. This CDR3 has 16 amino acids. Germline V gene lookup returns CDR1 SGHTA and CDR2 FQGTGA. The V and J ends lost 5 bases and 0 bases respectively, with 16 bases between them. The CDR3 nucleotides read TGTGCCAGCAGCCTCGGGTCGCTTCCCGACCAAGAGACCCAGTACTTC. This encodes CASSLGSLPDQETQYF.

This clone came up a few times. The V call is TRBV7-2, the J call TRBJ2-1; 7 nucleotides align to TRBD1. In germline, CDR1 is SGHTA, CDR2 FQGNSA. Trimming cost V 5 bases and J 7 bases; bases outside gene matches: 8. The CDR3 extends over 14 amino acids. In nucleotides, the CDR3 is TGTGCCAGCAGCCAATACAGGGGCCCGAATGAGCAGTTCTTC. It is translated as CASSQYRGPNEQFF.

The V and J genes are TRBV5-1 and TRBJ2-3, with D possibly TRBD2 on 5 matching bases. The germline V gene encodes CDR1 SGHRS and CDR2 YFSETQ. Trimming stripped 4 bases from V and 2 bases from J, with 14 bases between. The CDR3 is 15 residues long. The CDR3 loop reads CASSPFGDYTDTQYF. CDR3 DNA sequence: TGCGCCAGCAGCCCCTTCGGAGACTACACAGATACGCAGTATTTT.

This clone has only a few counts. This chain joins TRBV5-3 and TRBJ2-5; D might be TRBD2 (6 bases). TRBV5-3 is an open reading frame, and its role is uncertain. CDR3 size: 13 residues. Trimming stripped 4 bases from V and 4 bases from J, with 11 bases between. The CDR3 DNA is TGTGCCAGAAGCCGGGGACTGGCAGAGACCCAGTACTTC. Encoded protein: CARSRGLAETQYF.

The chain joins TRBV6-5 to TRBJ1-1; no reliable D call. The ends were cut back, 2 bases at V and 3 bases at J, with 13 bases in the middle. This CDR3 comprises 15 residues. Germline CDR1 is MNHEY and CDR2 is SVGAGI. CDR3 in amino acids: CASSYAHYQDTEAFF. The CDR3 DNA follows: TGTGCCAGCAGTTACGCACATTACCAGGACACTGAAGCTTTCTTT.

This clone appeared a few times. The chain carries TRBV11-3 and TRBJ2-1, with D perhaps matching TRBD2 (6 bases). Trimming left V 5 bases short and J 2 bases short, with 16 bases between. The germline V gene has CDR1 SGHNT and CDR2 YENEEA. CDR3 length: 16 residues. The CDR3 bases are TGTGCCAGCAGCCCCCCACTAGCAGATACCTACAATGAGCAGTTCTTC. It is translated as CASSPPLADTYNEQFF.

The CDR3: CASSAAGVSTGELFF. The CDR3 region has the DNA TGTGCCAGCAGCGCAGCGGGAGTAAGCACCGGGGAGCTGTTTTTT. The chain uses TRBV7-6 and TRBJ2-2, with 8 bases matching TRBD2. Germline values: CDR1 SGHVS, CDR2 FNYEAQ. The V and J ends lost 5 bases and 4 bases, in that order; junction bases with no gene match: 6. The CDR3 is 15 residues long.